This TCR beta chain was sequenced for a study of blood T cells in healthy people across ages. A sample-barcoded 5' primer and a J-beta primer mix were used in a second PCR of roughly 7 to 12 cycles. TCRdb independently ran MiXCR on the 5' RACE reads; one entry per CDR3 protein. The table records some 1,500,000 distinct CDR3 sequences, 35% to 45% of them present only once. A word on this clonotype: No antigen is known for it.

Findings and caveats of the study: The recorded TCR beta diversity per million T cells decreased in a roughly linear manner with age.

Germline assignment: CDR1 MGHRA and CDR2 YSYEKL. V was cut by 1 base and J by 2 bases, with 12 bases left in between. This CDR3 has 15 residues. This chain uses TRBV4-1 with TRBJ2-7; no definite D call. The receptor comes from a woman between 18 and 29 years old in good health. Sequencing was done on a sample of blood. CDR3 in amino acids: CASSQVQLAAYEQYF. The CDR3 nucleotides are TGCGCCAGCAGCCAAGTTCAGTTGGCCGCCTACGAGCAGTACTTC.